This TCR beta chain was observed in a study of shared clonotypes between healthy human individuals. CDR1 and CDR2 from the germline V gene are SGHAT and FQNNGV. The V and J ends lost 5 bases and 4 bases, in that order; junction bases with no gene match: 10. This CDR3 is built from 16 residues. Several immunoSEQ 96-well plates shared each subset's DNA, each plate a replicate. TCRdb keeps only in-frame clones here, not all; method: immunoSEQ multiplex PCR. The table records approximately 2.5 million clones, roughly 93% of them present only once. Sample: naive CD4+ T cells from PBMCs. Stated subset: CD45RA+ positively selected. The source is a man in his late teens or twenties in good health. Some clones in this sample may be carry-over from other donors' samples. The chain links TRBV11-2 to TRBJ2-7; 11 bases line up with TRBD2. The CDR3 region is CASSANPSGRMYEQYF. CDR3 coding DNA: TGTGCCAGCAGCGCCAACCCTAGCGGGAGGATGTACGAGCAGTACTTC.